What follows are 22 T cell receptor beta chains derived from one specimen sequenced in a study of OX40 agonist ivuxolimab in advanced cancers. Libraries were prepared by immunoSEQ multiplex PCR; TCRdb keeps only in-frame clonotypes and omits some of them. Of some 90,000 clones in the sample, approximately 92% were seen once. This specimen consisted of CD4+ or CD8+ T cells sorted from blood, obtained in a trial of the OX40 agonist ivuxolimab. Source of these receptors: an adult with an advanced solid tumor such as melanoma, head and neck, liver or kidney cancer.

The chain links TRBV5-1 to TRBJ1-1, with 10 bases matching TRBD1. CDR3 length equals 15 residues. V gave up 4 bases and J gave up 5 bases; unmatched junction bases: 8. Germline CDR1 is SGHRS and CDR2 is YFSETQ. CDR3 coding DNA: TGCGCCAGCAGCAACAGGGACAGGGGCTGGACTGAAGCTTTCTTT. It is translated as CASSNRDRGWTEAFF.

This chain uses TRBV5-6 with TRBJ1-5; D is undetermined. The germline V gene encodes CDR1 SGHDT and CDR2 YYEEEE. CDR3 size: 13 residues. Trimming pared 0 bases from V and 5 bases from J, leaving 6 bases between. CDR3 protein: CASSLGTHQPQHF. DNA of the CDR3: TGTGCCAGCAGCTTGGGGACGCATCAGCCCCAGCATTTT. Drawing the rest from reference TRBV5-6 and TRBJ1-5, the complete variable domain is DAGVTQSPTHLIKTRGQQVTLRCSPKSGHDTVSWYQQALGQGPQFIFQYYEEEERQRGNFPDRFSGHQFPNYSSELNVNALLLGDSALYLCASSLGTHQPQHFGDGTRLSIL.

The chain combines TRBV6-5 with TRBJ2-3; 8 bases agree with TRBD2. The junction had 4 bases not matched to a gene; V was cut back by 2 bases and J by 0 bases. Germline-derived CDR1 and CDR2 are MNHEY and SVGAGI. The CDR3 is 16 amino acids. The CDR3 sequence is CASSYDGGGSTDTQYF. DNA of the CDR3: TGTGCCAGCAGTTACGACGGGGGGGGCAGCACAGATACGCAGTATTTT.

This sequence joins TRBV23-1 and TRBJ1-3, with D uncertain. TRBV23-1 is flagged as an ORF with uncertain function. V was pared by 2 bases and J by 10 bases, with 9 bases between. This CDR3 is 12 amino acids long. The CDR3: CASSQGWGTIYF. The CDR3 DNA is TGCGCCAGCAGTCAAGGGTGGGGTACCATATATTTT.

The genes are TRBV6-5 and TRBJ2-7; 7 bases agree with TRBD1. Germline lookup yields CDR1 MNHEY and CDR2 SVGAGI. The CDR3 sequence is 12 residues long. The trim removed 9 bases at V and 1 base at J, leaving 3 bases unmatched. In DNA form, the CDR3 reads TGTGCCAGTAGGGACAGTTCCTACGAGCAGTACTTC. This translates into CASRDSSYEQYF.

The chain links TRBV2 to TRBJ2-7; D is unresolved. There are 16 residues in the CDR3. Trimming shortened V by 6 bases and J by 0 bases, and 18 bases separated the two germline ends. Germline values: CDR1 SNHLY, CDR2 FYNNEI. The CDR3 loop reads CASRGYMKGLSYEQYF. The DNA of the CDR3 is TGTGCCAGCAGGGGGTATATGAAGGGCCTCTCCTACGAGCAGTACTTC.

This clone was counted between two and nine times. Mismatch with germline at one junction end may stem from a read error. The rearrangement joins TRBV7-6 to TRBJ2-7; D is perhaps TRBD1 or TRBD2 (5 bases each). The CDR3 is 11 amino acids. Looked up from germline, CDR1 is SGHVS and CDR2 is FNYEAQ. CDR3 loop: CASSLSRGPVF. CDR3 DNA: TGTGCCAGCAGCCTCTCGAGGGGCCCTGTCTTC.

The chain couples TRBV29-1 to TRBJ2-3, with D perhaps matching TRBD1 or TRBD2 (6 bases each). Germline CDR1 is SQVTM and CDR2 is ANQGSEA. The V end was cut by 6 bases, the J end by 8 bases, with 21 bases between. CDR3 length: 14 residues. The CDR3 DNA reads TGCAGCGTAAGGGGGGCCAACCAGATCGCTACGCAGTATTTT. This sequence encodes CSVRGANQIATQYF.

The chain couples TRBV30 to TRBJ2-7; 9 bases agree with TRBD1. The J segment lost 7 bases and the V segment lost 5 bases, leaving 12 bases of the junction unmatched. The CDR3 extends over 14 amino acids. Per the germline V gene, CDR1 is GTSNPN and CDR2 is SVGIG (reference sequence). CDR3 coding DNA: TGTGCCTGGGGCGCAGGGACAGGGCCTCGGGAGCAGTACTTC. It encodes CAWGAGTGPREQYF.

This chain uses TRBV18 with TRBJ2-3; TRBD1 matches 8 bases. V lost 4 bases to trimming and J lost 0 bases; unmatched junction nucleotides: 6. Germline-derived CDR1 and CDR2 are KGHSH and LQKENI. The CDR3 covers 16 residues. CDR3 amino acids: CASSRWTGPSTDTQYF. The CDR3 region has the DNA TGTGCCAGCTCACGCTGGACAGGGCCAAGCACAGATACGCAGTATTTT. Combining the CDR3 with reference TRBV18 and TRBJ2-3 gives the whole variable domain NAGVMQNPRHLVRRRGQEARLRCSPMKGHSHVYWYRQLPEEGLKFMVYLQKENIIDESGMPKERFSAEFPKEGPSILRIQQVVRGDSAAYFCASSRWTGPSTDTQYFGPGTRLTVL.

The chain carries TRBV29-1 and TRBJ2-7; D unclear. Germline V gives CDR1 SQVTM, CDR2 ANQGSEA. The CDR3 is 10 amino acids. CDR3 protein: CRPRSYEQYF. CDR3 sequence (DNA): TGCAGGCCGCGGAGCTACGAGCAGTACTTC.

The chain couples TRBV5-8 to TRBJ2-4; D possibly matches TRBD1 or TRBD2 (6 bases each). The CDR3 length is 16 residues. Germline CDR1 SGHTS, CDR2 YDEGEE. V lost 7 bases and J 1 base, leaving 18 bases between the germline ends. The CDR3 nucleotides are TGTGCCAGCTGGAGGGGGACGGGCCCGGCCAAAAACATTCAGTACTTC. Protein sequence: CASWRGTGPAKNIQYF. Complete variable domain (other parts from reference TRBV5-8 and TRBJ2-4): EAGVTQSPTHLIKTRGQQATLRCSPISGHTSVYWYQQALGLGLQFLLWYDEGEERNRGNFPPRFSGRQFPNYSSELNVNALELEDSALYLCASWRGTGPAKNIQYFGAGTRLSVL.

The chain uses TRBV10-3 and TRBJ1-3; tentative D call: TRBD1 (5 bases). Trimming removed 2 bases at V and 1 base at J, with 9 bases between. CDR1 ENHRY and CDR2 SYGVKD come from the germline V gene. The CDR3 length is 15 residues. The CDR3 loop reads CAISEAGPSGNTIYF. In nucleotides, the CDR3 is TGTGCCATCAGTGAGGCAGGGCCGTCTGGAAACACCATATATTTT.

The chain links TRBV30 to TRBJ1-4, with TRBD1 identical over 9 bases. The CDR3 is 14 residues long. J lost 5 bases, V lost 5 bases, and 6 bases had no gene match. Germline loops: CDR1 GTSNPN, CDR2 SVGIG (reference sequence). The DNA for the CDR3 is TGTGCCTGGGGGTGGACAGGGGCAAATGAAAAACTGTTTTTT. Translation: CAWGWTGANEKLFF.

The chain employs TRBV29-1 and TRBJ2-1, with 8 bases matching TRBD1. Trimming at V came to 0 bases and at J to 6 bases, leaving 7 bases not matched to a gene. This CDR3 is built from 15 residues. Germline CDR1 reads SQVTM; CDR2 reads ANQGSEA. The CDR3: CSVEDGRTGTNEQFF. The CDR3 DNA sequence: TGCAGCGTTGAAGATGGGAGGACAGGGACCAATGAGCAGTTCTTC.

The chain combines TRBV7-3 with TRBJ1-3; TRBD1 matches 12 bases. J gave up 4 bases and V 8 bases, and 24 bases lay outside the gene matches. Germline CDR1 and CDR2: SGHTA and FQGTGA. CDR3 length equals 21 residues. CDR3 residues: CASRSFPSGQGALLGGNTIYF. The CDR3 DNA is TGTGCCAGCCGCAGCTTCCCCTCGGGACAGGGGGCATTACTGGGCGGAAACACCATATATTTT.

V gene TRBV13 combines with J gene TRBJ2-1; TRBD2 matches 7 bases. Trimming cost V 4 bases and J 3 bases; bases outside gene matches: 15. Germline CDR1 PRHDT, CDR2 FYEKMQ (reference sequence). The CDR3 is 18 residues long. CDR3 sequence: CASSSSGLPPSSYNEQFF. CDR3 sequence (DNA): TGTGCCAGCAGCTCATCGGGACTACCACCTTCCAGCTACAATGAGCAGTTCTTC. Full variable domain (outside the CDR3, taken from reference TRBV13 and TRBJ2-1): AAGVIQSPRHLIKEKRETATLKCYPIPRHDTVYWYQQGPGQDPQFLISFYEKMQSDKGSIPDRFSAQQFSDYHSELNMSSLELGDSALYFCASSSSGLPPSSYNEQFFGPGTRLTVL.

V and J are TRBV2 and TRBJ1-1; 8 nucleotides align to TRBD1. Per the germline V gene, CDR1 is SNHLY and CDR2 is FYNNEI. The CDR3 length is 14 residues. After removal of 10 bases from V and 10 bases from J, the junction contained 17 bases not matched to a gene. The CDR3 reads CANSLLGQGYTAFF. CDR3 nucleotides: TGTGCCAACTCCCTTCTTGGACAGGGCTACACAGCTTTCTTT. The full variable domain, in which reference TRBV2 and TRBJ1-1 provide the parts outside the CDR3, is EPEVTQTPSHQVTQMGQEVILRCVPISNHLYFYWYRQILGQKVEFLVSFYNNEISEKSEIFDDQFSVERPDGSNFTLKIRSTKLEDSAMYFCANSLLGQGYTAFFGQGTRLTVV.

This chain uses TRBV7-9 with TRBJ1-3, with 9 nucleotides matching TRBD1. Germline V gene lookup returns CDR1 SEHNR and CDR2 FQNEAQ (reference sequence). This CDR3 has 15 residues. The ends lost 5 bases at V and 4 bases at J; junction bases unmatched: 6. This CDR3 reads CASSGDRVRGNTIYF. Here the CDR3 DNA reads TGTGCCAGCAGCGGGGACAGGGTCCGAGGAAACACCATATATTTT. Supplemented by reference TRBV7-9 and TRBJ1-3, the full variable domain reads DTGVSQNPRHKITKRGQNVTFRCDPISEHNRLYWYRQTLGQGPEFLTYFQNEAQLEKSRLLSDRFSAERPKGSFSTLEIQRTEQGDSAMYLCASSGDRVRGNTIYFGEGSWLTVV.

CDR3 DNA sequence: TGTGCCAGCAGTGTGTCCGGGACTAGCGGGAGGAGGGCCGAGCAGTACTTC. Translating it yields CASSVSGTSGRRAEQYF. J is TRBJ2-7 and V is TRBV6-1; TRBD2 aligns across 15 bases. Germline values: CDR1 MNHNS, CDR2 SASEGT. J lost 6 bases, V lost 4 bases, and 10 bases had no gene match. The CDR3 has 17 amino acids.

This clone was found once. CDR3 sequence (DNA): TGTGCCAGCAGTTCCTCTGGTAATCAGCCCCAGCATTTT. This codes for CASSSSGNQPQHF. The chain links TRBV6-5 to TRBJ1-5; D gene ambiguous. The V gene lost 4 bases and the J gene lost 4 bases, with 8 bases spanning the gap. This CDR3 spans 13 amino acids. CDR1 and CDR2 from the germline V gene are MNHEY and SVGAGI.

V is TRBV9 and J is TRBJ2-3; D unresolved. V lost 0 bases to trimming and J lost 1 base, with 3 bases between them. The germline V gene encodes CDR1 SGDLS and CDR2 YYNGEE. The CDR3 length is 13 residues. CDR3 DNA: TGTGCCAGCAGCGTAGAGGGCACAGATACGCAGTATTTT. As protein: CASSVEGTDTQYF.